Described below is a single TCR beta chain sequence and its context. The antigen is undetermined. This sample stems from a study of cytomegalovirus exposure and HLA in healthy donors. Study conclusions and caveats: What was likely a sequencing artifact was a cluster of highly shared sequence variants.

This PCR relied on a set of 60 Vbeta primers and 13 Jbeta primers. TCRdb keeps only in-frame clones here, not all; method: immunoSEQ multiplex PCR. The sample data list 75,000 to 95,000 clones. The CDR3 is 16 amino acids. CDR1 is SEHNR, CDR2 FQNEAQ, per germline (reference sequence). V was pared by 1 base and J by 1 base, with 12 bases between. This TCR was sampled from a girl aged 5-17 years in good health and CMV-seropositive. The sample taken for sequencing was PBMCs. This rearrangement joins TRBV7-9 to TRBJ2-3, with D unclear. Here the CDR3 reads CASSLELLLGTDTQYF. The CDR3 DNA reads TGTGCCAGCAGCTTAGAGCTTTTACTTGGCACAGATACGCAGTATTTT.